This T cell receptor (beta chain) emerged from a study of graft-versus-host responses after intestinal transplantation. Across the whole study: Isolated intestinal, liver-intestinal, or multivisceral transplants were what recipients had. Recipients across the board were started on anti-thymocyte globulin induction, then kept on tacrolimus and steroids for about 3 years. Overall study findings and caveats: Some GvH clones appeared in ileal mucosa or blood before recipient bone marrow. Allografts of one patient group, those with graft-donor T cell macrochimerism, had high graft-versus-host to host-versus-graft clonal ratios.

The data were produced by immunoSEQ multiplex PCR, yet TCRdb's version contains in-frame clones alone and is incomplete. Of around 90,000 clones in the sample, about 90% were seen once. Concerning this clone itself: The antigen remains undetermined.

This receptor was identified in a human donor who was the organ donor for an intestinal transplant. The material sequenced was unstimulated CD8+ T cells sorted from spleen or lymph node cells, taken before transplant.

CDR3 amino acids: CASSLYDSGSKTPLHF. CDR3 nucleotide sequence: TGTGCCAGCAGCTTGTATGATTCCGGGTCTAAAACACCCCTCCACTTT. The V and J genes are TRBV5-8 and TRBJ1-6; no definite D call. Germline assignment: CDR1 SGHTS and CDR2 YDEGEE. CDR3 length: 16 residues. With 1 base removed from V and 11 bases from J, the gap between germline ends came to 19 bases.